The 9 T cell receptor beta chains given below trace back to one sample, sequenced in a study of blood T cell repertoires in COVID-19. TCRdb's copy holds only in-frame clones and misses some; the assay was immunoSEQ multiplex PCR. Among 50,000 or so clones listed, around nine tenths were seen once. Sequenced input: peripheral blood. The receptors were sampled from a human donor in a cohort sampled during active COVID-19.

This chain links TRBV19 with TRBJ1-4; 7 bases are shared with TRBD1. Germline-derived CDR1 and CDR2 are LNHDA and SQIVND (reference sequence). The CDR3 sequence is 15 residues long. The trim removed 4 bases at V and 5 bases at J, leaving 7 bases unmatched. The CDR3 loop reads CASSTTGTANEKLFF. The CDR3 bases are TGTGCCAGTAGTACCACCGGGACAGCAAATGAAAAACTGTTTTTT.

CDR3 DNA: TGTGCCAGCAGCCAAGGTCCCGGGACGGGGGGCTGGGAGCAGTACGTC. The encoded protein is CASSQGPGTGGWEQYV. This chain links TRBV14 with TRBJ2-7, with D possibly matching TRBD2 (7 bases). Germline V gene sequence: CDR1 SGHDN, CDR2 FVKESK. Trimming took off 1 base at V and 7 bases at J, with 20 bases between the two ends. The CDR3 covers 16 residues.

The J gene is TRBJ1-4, the V gene TRBV14, with 11 bases that match TRBD1. Germline CDR1 is SGHDN and CDR2 is FVKESK. The CDR3 loop spans 15 amino acids. V gave up 5 bases and J gave up 7 bases; unmatched junction bases: 6. CDR3 residues: CASSVRTGGTEKLFF. CDR3 bases: TGTGCCAGCAGCGTCCGGACAGGGGGCACTGAAAAACTGTTTTTT.

V and J are TRBV6-5 and TRBJ1-1; the match to TRBD1 covers 7 bases. J lost 5 bases, V lost 6 bases, and 6 bases had no gene match. Germline V CDR1 and CDR2: MNHEY, SVGAGI. This CDR3 has 13 amino acids. This CDR3 reads CASRQGEWTEAFF. The DNA of the CDR3 is TGTGCCAGCAGGCAGGGGGAATGGACTGAAGCTTTCTTT.

This rearrangement joins TRBV4-1 to TRBJ2-7, with 8 bases that match TRBD1. This CDR3 region has 15 residues. The V segment lost 0 bases and the J segment 2 bases; nucleotides outside the gene matches: 3. Germline CDR1 MGHRA, CDR2 YSYEKL. CDR3: CASSQETGVTYEQYF. The CDR3 DNA is TGCGCCAGCAGCCAAGAGACAGGGGTTACCTACGAGCAGTACTTC.

The chain carries TRBV21-1 and TRBJ2-3; the D segment call TRBD2 is taken from the table without a DNA check. TRBV21-1 is classified as a pseudogene. The CDR3 spans 17 residues. CDR3 residues: CASSEPPGVSSTDTQYF. CDR3 sequence (DNA): TGTGCCAGCAGCGAACCCCCGGGAGTTTCTAGCACAGATACGCAGTATTTT.

This clone was observed a handful of times. V is TRBV28 and J is TRBJ1-5; no clear D gene. There are 13 residues in the CDR3. V was clipped by 7 bases and J by 7 bases, with 14 bases between them. CDR1 is MDHEN and CDR2 is SYDVKM in the germline V gene. The CDR3 nucleotides are TGTGCCAGCACCTGGGCCGTTGGGCAGCCCCAGCATTTT. This gives the protein CASTWAVGQPQHF.

The gene calls are TRBV28 and TRBJ1-1, with 11 bases aligning to TRBD1. V was pared by 8 bases and J by 1 base, with 12 bases of the junction left unmatched. CDR1 is MDHEN and CDR2 is SYDVKM in the germline V gene. The CDR3 covers 17 residues. The CDR3 DNA reads TGTGCCAGCCCCCCGGGGGGGACAGGGGGGGGGAACACTGAAGCTTTCTTT. It specifies CASPPGGTGGGNTEAFF.

The J gene is TRBJ1-2, the V gene TRBV3-1 (or the pseudogene TRBV3-2), with 7 bases lining up with TRBD1. The V gene end was trimmed by 3 bases and the J gene end by 5 bases; junction bases not matched to a gene: 6. Germline CDR1 reads LGHDT; CDR2 reads YNNKEL (reference sequence). The CDR3 spans 14 residues. The CDR3 DNA sequence: TGTGCCAGCAGCCAGCCAACAGGGGTATATGGCTACACCTTC. It codes for CASSQPTGVYGYTF.